What follows are 10 T cell receptor beta chains derived from one specimen sequenced in a study of cytomegalovirus exposure and HLA in healthy donors. Both 60 Vbeta primers and 13 Jbeta primers went into the PCR. TCRdb's copy holds only in-frame clones and misses some; the assay was immunoSEQ multiplex PCR. This repertoire shows roughly 200,000 clones, roughly 85% found once; its top ten account for approximately 0.7%. The sequenced sample consisted of PBMCs. The receptors were gathered from a woman in her thirties or forties in good health and CMV-seronegative.

This chain connects TRBV4-1 to TRBJ2-5; the match to TRBD1 covers 12 bases. V was pared by 1 base and J by 5 bases, with 5 bases of the junction left unmatched. Germline lookup yields CDR1 MGHRA and CDR2 YSYEKL. The CDR3 loop spans 16 amino acids. The CDR3 DNA follows: TGCGCCAGCAGCCAAGGGGGGACAGGGGGCCGGGAGACCCAGTACTTC. This translates into CASSQGGTGGRETQYF.

The chain has TRBV30 and TRBJ2-6; 7 positions agree with TRBD1. This CDR3 region has 18 residues. Trimming took 3 bases from V and 0 from J; bases not matched to a gene: 11. Germline CDR1 is GTSNPN and CDR2 is SVGIG (reference sequence). The CDR3 is CAWRAPGQLFSGANVLTF. DNA of the CDR3: TGTGCCTGGAGGGCTCCGGGACAGCTATTCTCTGGGGCCAACGTCCTGACTTTC.

This sequence joins TRBV11-2 and TRBJ2-3; 7 bases are a match to TRBD1. Trimming took 1 base from V and 4 from J; bases not matched to a gene: 2. CDR1 is SGHAT, CDR2 FQNNGV, per germline. The CDR3 has 14 residues. CDR3 coding DNA: TGTGCCAGCAGCTTAGGGGACAGCTCAGATACGCAGTATTTT. The encoded protein is CASSLGDSSDTQYF. The full variable domain, completed using reference TRBV11-2 and TRBJ2-3, is EAGVAQSPRYKIIEKRQSVAFWCNPISGHATLYWYQQILGQGPKLLIQFQNNGVVDDSQLPKDRFSAERLKGVDSTLKIQPAKLEDSAVYLCASSLGDSSDTQYFGPGTRLTVL.

The rearrangement links TRBV19 to TRBJ2-2; possible D gene TRBD2, 6 bases. The V gene's germline CDR1 is LNHDA and CDR2 SQIVND (reference sequence). This CDR3 comprises 17 residues. V was shortened by 1 base and J by 5 bases, with 17 bases between the two germline ends. The CDR3 here is CASSIGFGGFGTGELFF. CDR3 DNA: TGTGCCAGTAGTATAGGCTTCGGGGGTTTTGGGACCGGGGAGCTGTTTTTT.

The chain joins TRBV5-6 to TRBJ2-3, with a tentative D call TRBD2 (5 bases). Germline loops: CDR1 SGHDT, CDR2 YYEEEE. Trimming took off 6 bases at V and 5 bases at J, with 13 bases between the two ends. The CDR3 contains 13 residues. The CDR3 sequence is CASTPGNLDTQYF. The CDR3 coding sequence is TGTGCCAGCACCCCGGGGAATCTAGATACGCAGTATTTT.

The J gene is TRBJ2-5, the V gene TRBV28; 13 bases map to TRBD2. V lost 5 bases, J lost 3 bases, and 3 bases stayed unmatched. Germline V gene sequence: CDR1 MDHEN, CDR2 SYDVKM. The CDR3 sequence is 15 residues long. CDR3 loop: CASSIGTSGKETQYF. The CDR3 nucleotides read TGTGCCAGCAGTATCGGGACTAGCGGGAAAGAGACCCAGTACTTC.

The chain is built from TRBV7-8 and TRBJ2-7; 8 nucleotides align to TRBD1. Per germline, CDR1 SGHVS and CDR2 FQNEAQ. J gave up 9 bases and V 5 bases, and 9 bases lay outside the gene matches. There are 13 residues in the CDR3. The CDR3 loop is CASSGRTGSGQYF. The CDR3 DNA reads TGTGCCAGCAGCGGGCGGACAGGGTCGGGGCAGTACTTC.

The chain couples TRBV2 to TRBJ2-5; D perhaps matches TRBD2 (6 bases). Germline V gene sequence: CDR1 SNHLY, CDR2 FYNNEI. CDR3 length: 12 residues. V was shortened by 4 bases and J by 3 bases, with 6 bases between the two germline ends. The CDR3: CASSGGEETQYF. In DNA, the CDR3 is TGTGCCAGCAGTGGGGGGGAAGAGACCCAGTACTTC.

The chain recombines TRBV7-9 with TRBJ2-1; 8 nucleotides match TRBD1. CDR1 and CDR2 (germline): SEHNR, FQNEAQ (reference sequence). The CDR3 consists of 14 residues. V gave up 5 bases and J gave up 6 bases; unmatched junction bases: 6. CDR3 residues: CASSPRTGRNEQFF. The CDR3 coding sequence is TGTGCCAGCAGCCCCAGGACAGGGCGCAATGAGCAGTTCTTC.

J is TRBJ1-1 and V is TRBV2, with D maybe TRBD1 (5 bases). The CDR3 runs to 15 residues. V lost 5 bases to trimming and J lost 1 base, with 14 bases between them. The V gene's germline CDR1 is SNHLY and CDR2 FYNNEI. The CDR3 nucleotides are TGTGCCAGCAGTCCCTTGGGGGGGGAGAACACTGAAGCTTTCTTT. This translates into CASSPLGGENTEAFF.